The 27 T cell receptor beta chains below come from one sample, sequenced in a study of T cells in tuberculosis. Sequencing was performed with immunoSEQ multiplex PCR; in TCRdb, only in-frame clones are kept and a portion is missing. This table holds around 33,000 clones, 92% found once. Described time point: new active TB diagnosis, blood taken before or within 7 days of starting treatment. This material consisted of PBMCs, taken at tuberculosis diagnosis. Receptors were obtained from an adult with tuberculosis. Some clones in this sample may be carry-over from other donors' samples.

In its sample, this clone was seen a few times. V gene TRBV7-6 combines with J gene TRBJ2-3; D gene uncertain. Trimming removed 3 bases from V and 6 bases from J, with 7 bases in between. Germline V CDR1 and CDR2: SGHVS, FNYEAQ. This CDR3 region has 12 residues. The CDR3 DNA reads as TGTGCCAGCAGCTTGAAGGAGGATACGCAGTATTTT. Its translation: CASSLKEDTQYF.

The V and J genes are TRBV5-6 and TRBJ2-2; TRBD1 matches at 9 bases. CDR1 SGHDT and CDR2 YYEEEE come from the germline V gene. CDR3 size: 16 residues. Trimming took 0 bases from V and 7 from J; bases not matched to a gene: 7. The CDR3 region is CASSLASGTGYGELFF. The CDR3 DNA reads TGTGCCAGCAGCTTGGCATCCGGGACAGGGTACGGGGAGCTGTTTTTT. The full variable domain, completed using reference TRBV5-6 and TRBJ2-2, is DAGVTQSPTHLIKTRGQQVTLRCSPKSGHDTVSWYQQALGQGPQFIFQYYEEEERQRGNFPDRFSGHQFPNYSSELNVNALLLGDSALYLCASSLASGTGYGELFFGEGSRLTVL.

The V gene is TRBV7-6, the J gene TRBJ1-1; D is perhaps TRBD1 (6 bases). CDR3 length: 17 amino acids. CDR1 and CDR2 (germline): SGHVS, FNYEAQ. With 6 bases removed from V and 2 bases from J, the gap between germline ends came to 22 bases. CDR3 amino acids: CASRAWTTGLKNTEAFF. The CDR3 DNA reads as TGTGCCAGCAGGGCTTGGACGACAGGTTTGAAAAACACTGAAGCTTTCTTT.

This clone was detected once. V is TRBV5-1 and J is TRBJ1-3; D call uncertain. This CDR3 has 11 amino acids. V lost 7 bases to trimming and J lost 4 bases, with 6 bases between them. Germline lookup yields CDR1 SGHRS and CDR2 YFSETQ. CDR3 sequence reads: CASHFGNTIYF. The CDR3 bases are TGCGCCAGCCACTTCGGAAACACCATATATTTT.

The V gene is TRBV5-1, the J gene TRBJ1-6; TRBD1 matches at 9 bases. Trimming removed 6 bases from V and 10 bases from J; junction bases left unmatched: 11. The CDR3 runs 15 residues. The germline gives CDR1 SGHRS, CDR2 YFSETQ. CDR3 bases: TGCGCCAGCACCTACCACAACAGGGGGCAGTCACCCCTCCACTTT. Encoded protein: CASTYHNRGQSPLHF.

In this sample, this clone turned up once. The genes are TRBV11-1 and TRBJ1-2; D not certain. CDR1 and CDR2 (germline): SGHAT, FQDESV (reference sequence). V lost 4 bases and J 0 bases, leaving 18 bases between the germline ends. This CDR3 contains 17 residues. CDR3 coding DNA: TGTGCCAGCAGCTCCGGACTGTGGGGATCCCCTAACTATGGCTACACCTTC. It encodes CASSSGLWGSPNYGYTF.

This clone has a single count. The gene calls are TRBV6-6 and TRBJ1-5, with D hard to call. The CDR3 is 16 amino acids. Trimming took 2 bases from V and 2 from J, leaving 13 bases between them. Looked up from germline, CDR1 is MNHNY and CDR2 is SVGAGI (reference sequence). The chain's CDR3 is CASSYISGSGNQPQHF. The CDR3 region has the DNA TGTGCCAGCAGTTACATTAGCGGGTCAGGCAATCAGCCCCAGCATTTT.

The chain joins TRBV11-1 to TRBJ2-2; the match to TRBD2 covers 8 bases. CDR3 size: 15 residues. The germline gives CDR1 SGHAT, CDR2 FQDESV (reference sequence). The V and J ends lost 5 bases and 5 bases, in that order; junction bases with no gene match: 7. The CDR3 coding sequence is TGTGCCAGCAGCGTCTTAGAGCGGGGGACCGGGGAGCTGTTTTTT. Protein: CASSVLERGTGELFF.

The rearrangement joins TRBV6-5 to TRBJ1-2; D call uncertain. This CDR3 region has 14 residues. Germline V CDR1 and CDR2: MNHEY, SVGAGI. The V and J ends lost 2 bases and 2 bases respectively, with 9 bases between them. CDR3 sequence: CASSYVAANYGYTF. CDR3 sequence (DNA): TGTGCCAGCAGTTACGTTGCGGCCAACTATGGCTACACCTTC.

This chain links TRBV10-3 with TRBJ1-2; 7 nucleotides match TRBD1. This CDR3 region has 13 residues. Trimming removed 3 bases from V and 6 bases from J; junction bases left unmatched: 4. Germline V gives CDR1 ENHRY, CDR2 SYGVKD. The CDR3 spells CAISDTGDDGYTF. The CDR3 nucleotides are TGTGCCATCAGTGATACAGGGGATGATGGCTACACCTTC.

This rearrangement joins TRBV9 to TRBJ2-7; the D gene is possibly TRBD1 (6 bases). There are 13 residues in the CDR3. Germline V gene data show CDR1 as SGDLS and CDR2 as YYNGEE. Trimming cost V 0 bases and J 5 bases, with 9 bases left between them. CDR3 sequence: CASSVVEGDEQYF. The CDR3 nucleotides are TGTGCCAGCAGCGTAGTCGAGGGGGACGAGCAGTACTTC.

CDR3 loop: CASRGTGANTEAFF. As DNA, the CDR3 is TGTGCCAGCAGGGGGACAGGGGCGAACACTGAAGCTTTCTTT. The V and J genes are TRBV11-2 and TRBJ1-1; 10 bases are a match to TRBD1. This CDR3 comprises 14 residues. Germline V gives CDR1 SGHAT, CDR2 FQNNGV. V shed 6 bases and J 1 base; nucleotides not matched to a gene: 2.

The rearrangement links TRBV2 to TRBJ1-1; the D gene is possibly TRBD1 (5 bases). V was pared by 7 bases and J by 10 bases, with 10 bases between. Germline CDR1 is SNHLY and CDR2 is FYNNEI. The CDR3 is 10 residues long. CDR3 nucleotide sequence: TGTGCCAGCACAAGGGGTAGAGCTTTCTTT. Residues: CASTRGRAFF.

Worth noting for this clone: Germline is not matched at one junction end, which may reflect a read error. CDR3 sequence reads: CASSEDRNSEAFF. The DNA for the CDR3 is TGTGCCAGCAGTGAGGACAGGAACTCTGAAGCTTTCTTT. This chain uses TRBV6-4 with TRBJ1-1; 7 bases fit TRBD1. Germline loops: CDR1 MRHNA, CDR2 SNTAGT. The CDR3 covers 13 residues.

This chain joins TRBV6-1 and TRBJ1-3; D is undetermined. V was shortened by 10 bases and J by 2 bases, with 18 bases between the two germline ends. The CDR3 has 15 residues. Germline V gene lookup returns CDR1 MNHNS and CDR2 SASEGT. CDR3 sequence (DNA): TGTGCCATCCAACAGACCACCTATACTGGAAACACCATATATTTT. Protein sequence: CAIQQTTYTGNTIYF.

The CDR3 DNA reads as TGTGCCAGCAGCACCCCGGGATTAGGCACAGATACGCAGTATTTT. This encodes CASSTPGLGTDTQYF. J is TRBJ2-3 and V is TRBV25-1, with a tentative D call TRBD2 (5 bases). The length of the CDR3 is 15 residues. Trimming pared 6 bases from V and 1 base from J, leaving 14 bases between. The germline V gene encodes CDR1 MGHDK and CDR2 SYGVNS.

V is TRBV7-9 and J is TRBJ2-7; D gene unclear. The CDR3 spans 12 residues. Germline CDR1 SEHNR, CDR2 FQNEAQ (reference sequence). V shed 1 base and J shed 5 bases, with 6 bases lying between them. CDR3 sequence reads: CASSLVEHEQYF. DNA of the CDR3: TGTGCCAGCAGCTTAGTAGAACACGAGCAGTACTTC.

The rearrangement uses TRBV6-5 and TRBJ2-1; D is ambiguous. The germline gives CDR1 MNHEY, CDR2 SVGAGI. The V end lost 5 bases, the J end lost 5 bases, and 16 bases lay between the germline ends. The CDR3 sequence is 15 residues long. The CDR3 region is CASSPLPLRNNEQFF. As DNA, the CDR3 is TGTGCCAGCAGTCCCCTCCCCCTGAGGAACAATGAGCAGTTCTTC.

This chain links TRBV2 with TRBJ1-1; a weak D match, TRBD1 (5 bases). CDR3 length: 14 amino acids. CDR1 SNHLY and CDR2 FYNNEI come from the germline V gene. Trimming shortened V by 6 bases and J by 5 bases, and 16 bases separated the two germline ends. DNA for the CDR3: TGTGCCAGCAGGGAAAGGGGAGGGGTGACTGAAGCTTTCTTT. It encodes CASRERGGVTEAFF.

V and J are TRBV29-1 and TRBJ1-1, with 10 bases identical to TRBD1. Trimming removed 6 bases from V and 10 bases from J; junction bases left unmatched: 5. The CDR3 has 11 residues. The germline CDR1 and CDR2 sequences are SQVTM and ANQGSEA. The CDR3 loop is CSVDRGRGAFF. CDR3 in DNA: TGCAGCGTAGACAGGGGGCGGGGAGCTTTCTTT.

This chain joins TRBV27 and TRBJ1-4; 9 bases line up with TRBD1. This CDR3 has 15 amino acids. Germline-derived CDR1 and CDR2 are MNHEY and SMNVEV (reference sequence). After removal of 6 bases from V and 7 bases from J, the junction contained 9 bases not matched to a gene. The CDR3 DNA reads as TGTGCCAGCAGGGGAGCCGGGACAGGGTCTGAAAAACTGTTTTTT. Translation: CASRGAGTGSEKLFF.

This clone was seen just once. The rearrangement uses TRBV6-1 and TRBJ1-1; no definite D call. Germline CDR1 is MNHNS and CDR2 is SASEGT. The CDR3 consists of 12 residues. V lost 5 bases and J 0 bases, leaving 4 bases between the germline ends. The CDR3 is CASSRVNTEAFF. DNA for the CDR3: TGTGCCAGCAGTCGGGTGAACACTGAAGCTTTCTTT.

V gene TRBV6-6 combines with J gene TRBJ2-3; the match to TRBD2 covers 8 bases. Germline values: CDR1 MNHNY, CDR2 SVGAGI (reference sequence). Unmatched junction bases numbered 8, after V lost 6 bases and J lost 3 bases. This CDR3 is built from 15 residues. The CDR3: CASSETSSGTDTQYF. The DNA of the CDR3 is TGTGCCAGCAGCGAGACTTCTAGCGGGACAGATACGCAGTATTTT.

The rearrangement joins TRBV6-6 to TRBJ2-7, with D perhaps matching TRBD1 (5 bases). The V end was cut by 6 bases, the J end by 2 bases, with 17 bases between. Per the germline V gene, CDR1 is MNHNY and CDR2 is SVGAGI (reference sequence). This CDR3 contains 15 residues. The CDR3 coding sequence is TGTGCCAGCAGAAAAAGTGGACAAGTGGCCTACGAGCAGTACTTC. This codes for CASRKSGQVAYEQYF.

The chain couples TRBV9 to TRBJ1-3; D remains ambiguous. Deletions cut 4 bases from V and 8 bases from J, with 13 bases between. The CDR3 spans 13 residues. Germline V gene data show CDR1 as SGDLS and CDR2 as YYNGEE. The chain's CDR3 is CASSTPPGDTIYF. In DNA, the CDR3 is TGTGCCAGCAGCACCCCCCCCGGGGACACCATATATTTT.

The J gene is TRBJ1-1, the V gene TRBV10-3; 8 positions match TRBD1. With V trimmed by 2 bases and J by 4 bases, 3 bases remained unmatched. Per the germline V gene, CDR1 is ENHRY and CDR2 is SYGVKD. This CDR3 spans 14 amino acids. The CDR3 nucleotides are TGTGCCATCAGTGAGCAAGGACAGGGCACTGAAGCTTTCTTT. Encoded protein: CAISEQGQGTEAFF.

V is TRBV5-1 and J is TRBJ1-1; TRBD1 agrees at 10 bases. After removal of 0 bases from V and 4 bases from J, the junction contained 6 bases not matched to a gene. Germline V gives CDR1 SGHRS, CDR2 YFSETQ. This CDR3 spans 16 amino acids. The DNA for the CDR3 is TGCGCCAGCAGCTTGGGACAGGGGGCGCTGGGCACTGAAGCTTTCTTT. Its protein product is CASSLGQGALGTEAFF.